The 10 T cell receptor beta chains in this list originate from one sample, sequenced in a study of shared clonotypes between healthy human individuals (dated by TCRdb to 2020 to 2022). Library prep was done by the immunoSEQ multiplex PCR assay. TCRdb took this table from immuneACCESS and kept in-frame rearrangements with V and J called. Such tables lack part of the clones; where checked against another copy, unresolved V genes explain under half of the gap, and the rest is unexplained. Within this sample are about 1 million clones, with around 76% of them counted one time only. Clones ranked in the top ten supply less than 1.5% of the sample. The sequencing sample was made of memory CD4+ T cells sorted from blood. Read against the paper, the sample's cell subset or site label means: CD45RA-negative fraction. The source is a man younger than 35 in good health.

The CDR3 DNA is TGTGCCAGCAGCCCGCCCGGGCAGGCCACAGATACGCAGTATTTT. Residues: CASSPPGQATDTQYF. The gene calls are TRBV7-6 and TRBJ2-3; D is unclear. Trimming left V 5 bases short and J 2 bases short, with 14 bases between. CDR1 SGHVS and CDR2 FNYEAQ come from the germline V gene. This CDR3 comprises 15 residues.

Concerning this clone itself: One end of the junction is discordant with germline, which a read error may explain. This chain links TRBV2 with TRBJ1-2; no clear D. Germline V gene data show CDR1 as SNHLY and CDR2 as FYNNEI. The length of the CDR3 is 10 residues. The CDR3 loop reads CASSEQATSW. Written as DNA, the CDR3 is TGTGCCAGCAGTGAGCAGGCGACATCTTGG. Supplemented by reference TRBV2 and TRBJ1-2, the full variable domain reads EPEVTQTPSHQVTQMGQEVILRCVPISNHLYFYWYRQILGQKVEFLVSFYNNEISEKSEIFDDQFSVERPDGSNFTLKIRSTKLEDSAMYFCASSEQATSWGSGTRLTVV.

This chain uses TRBV18 with TRBJ1-3; no clear D. CDR1 KGHSH and CDR2 LQKENI come from the germline V gene. The CDR3 is 16 amino acids. Trimming removed 2 bases from V and 0 bases from J, with 11 bases in between. The DNA of the CDR3 is TGTGCCAGCTCACCATCTCCCCCATCCTCTGGAAACACCATATATTTT. Its protein product is CASSPSPPSSGNTIYF.

The rearrangement joins TRBV10-3 to TRBJ2-5, with D possibly matching TRBD2 (5 bases). V shed 8 bases and J shed 4 bases, with 14 bases lying between them. Germline CDR1 ENHRY, CDR2 SYGVKD. The CDR3 is 13 amino acids. The CDR3 nucleotides are TGTGCCATCGCAAGGACTGTCGGAGAGACCCAGTACTTC. Translated: CAIARTVGETQYF.

The rearrangement uses TRBV7-2 and TRBJ2-7; no definite D call. Trimming cost V 5 bases and J 6 bases, with 14 bases left between them. Germline V gene data show CDR1 as SGHTA and CDR2 as FQGNSA. The CDR3 totals 13 residues. In DNA form, the CDR3 reads TGTGCCAGCAGCATAGGAGCCCCGGGCGAGCAGTACTTC. Its protein product is CASSIGAPGEQYF.

This clone was detected only a few times. The chain combines TRBV14 with TRBJ2-7; 8 bases align to TRBD1. V lost 4 bases, J lost 6 bases, and 5 bases stayed unmatched. CDR1 is SGHDN, CDR2 FVKESK, per germline. CDR3 size: 13 residues. The chain's CDR3 is CASSRGQGLEQYF. CDR3 DNA: TGTGCCAGCAGCCGAGGACAGGGACTCGAGCAGTACTTC.

In its sample, this clone was seen a few times. The chain employs TRBV10-3 and TRBJ2-7; 7 nucleotides match TRBD1. After removal of 0 bases from V and 5 bases from J, the junction contained 4 bases not matched to a gene. This CDR3 region has 14 residues. Germline values: CDR1 ENHRY, CDR2 SYGVKD. CDR3 region: CAISESTTGNEQYF. CDR3 coding DNA: TGTGCCATCAGTGAGTCGACGACAGGGAACGAGCAGTACTTC.

V usage is TRBV30 and J usage is TRBJ1-6, with a possible D match to TRBD1 (5 bases). With 4 bases removed from V and 9 bases from J, the gap between germline ends came to 10 bases. Germline CDR1 GTSNPN, CDR2 SVGIG (reference sequence). This CDR3 comprises 12 residues. CDR3 protein: CAWTGQISPLHF. CDR3 coding DNA: TGTGCCTGGACGGGGCAAATTTCACCCCTCCACTTT.

Ten or more counts support this clone. Distinct nucleotide sequences in the sample also encode this CDR3. The chain combines TRBV11-2 with TRBJ1-1; 9 nucleotides align to TRBD1. Germline V gives CDR1 SGHAT, CDR2 FQNNGV. The CDR3 spans 14 residues. After removal of 5 bases from V and 5 bases from J, the junction contained 6 bases not matched to a gene. The CDR3 DNA reads as TGTGCCAGCAGCGTACAGGGGGCAGGGACTGAAGCTTTCTTT. Its protein product is CASSVQGAGTEAFF.

CDR3 sequence reads: CASSLGELGQYNEQFF. The CDR3 DNA reads TGTGCCAGCAGCTTAGGGGAGTTAGGACAGTACAATGAGCAGTTCTTC. The gene calls are TRBV7-9 and TRBJ2-1, with a possible D match to TRBD1 (6 bases). CDR3 size: 16 residues. V lost 1 base and J lost 4, with 14 bases in between. The germline CDR1 and CDR2 sequences are SEHNR and FQNEAQ (reference sequence).